This T cell receptor (beta chain) came from a study of blood T cell repertoires in COVID-19. The CDR3 extends over 13 amino acids. V lost 0 bases and J lost 7, with 8 bases in between. The germline CDR1 and CDR2 sequences are SGHKS and YYEKEE (reference sequence). Assay used: immunoSEQ multiplex PCR; TCRdb lists only in-frame clones, some missing. The data hold approximately 380,000 clones, with 90% to 95% observed a single time. People in the exposed group encountered a COVID-19 case within 2 weeks before entering the study. The J gene is TRBJ1-5, the V gene TRBV5-5, with D uncertain. The sequence derives from a woman aged 40-49 years who had been exposed to COVID-19. Specimen: PBMCs or T cells enriched from blood (not recorded which). CDR3 nucleotides: TGTGCCAGCAGCTTGGAGCTCTGGCAGCCCCAGCATTTT. Translating it yields CASSLELWQPQHF.